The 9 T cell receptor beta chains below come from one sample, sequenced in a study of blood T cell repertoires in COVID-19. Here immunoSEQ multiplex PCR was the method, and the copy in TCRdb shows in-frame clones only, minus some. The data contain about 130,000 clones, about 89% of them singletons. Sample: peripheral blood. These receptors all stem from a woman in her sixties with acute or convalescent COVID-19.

The CDR3 region is CASSQDLRSNYGYTF. CDR3 nucleotide sequence: TGTGCCAGCAGCCAAGATCTCCGTTCTAACTATGGCTACACCTTC. The chain is built from TRBV3-1 (or the pseudogene TRBV3-2) and TRBJ1-2; D ambiguous. Trimming removed 0 bases at V and 0 bases at J, with 8 bases between. This CDR3 comprises 15 residues. CDR1 is LGHDT, CDR2 YNNKEL, per germline (reference sequence).

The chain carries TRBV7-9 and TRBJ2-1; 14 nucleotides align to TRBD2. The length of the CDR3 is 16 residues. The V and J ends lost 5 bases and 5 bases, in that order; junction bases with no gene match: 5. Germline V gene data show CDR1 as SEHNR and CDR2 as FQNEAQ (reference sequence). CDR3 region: CASSPSGLAGDNEQFF. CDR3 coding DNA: TGTGCCAGCAGCCCCTCGGGACTAGCGGGAGACAATGAGCAGTTCTTC.

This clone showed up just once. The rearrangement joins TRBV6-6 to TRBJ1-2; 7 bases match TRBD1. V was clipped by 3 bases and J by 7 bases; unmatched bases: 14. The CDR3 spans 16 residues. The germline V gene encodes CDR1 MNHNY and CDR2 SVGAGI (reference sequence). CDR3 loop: CASSYRSGGQGSGYTF. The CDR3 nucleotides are TGTGCCAGCAGTTATAGGTCAGGGGGGCAGGGGAGTGGCTACACCTTC.

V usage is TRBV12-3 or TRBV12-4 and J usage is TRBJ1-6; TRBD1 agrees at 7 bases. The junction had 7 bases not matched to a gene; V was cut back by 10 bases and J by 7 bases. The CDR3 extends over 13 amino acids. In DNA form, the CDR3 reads TGTGCCACCTCGGGACAGCAGAATTCACCCCTCCACTTT. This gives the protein CATSGQQNSPLHF.

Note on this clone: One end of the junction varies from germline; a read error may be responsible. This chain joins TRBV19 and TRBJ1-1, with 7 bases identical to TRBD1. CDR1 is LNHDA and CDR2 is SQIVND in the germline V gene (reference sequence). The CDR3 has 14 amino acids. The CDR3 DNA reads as TGTGCCAGTAGTAGGGGACAGCTGAATACTGAAGCTTTCTTT. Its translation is CASSRGQLNTEAFF.

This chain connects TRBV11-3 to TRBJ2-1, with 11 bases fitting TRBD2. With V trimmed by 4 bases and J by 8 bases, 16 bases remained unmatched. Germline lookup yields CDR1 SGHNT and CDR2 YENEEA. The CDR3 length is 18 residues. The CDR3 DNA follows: TGTGCCAGCAGCTCTCACGGTAGCGGGAGGGCCATAAGAGATGAGCAGTTCTTC. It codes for CASSSHGSGRAIRDEQFF.

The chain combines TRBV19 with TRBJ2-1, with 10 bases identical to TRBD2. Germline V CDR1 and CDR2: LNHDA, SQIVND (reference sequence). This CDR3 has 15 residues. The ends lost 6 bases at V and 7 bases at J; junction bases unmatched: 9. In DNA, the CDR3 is TGTGCCAGTAGCTCTTTTCTAGCGGGAGCTAATGAGCAGTTCTTC. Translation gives CASSSFLAGANEQFF.

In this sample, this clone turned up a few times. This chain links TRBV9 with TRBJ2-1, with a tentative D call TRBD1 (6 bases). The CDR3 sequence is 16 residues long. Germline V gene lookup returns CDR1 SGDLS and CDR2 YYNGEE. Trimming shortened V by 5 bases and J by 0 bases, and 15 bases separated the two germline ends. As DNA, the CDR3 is TGTGCCAGCAGTGCCGACAGGACCTACTCCTACAATGAGCAGTTCTTC. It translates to CASSADRTYSYNEQFF.

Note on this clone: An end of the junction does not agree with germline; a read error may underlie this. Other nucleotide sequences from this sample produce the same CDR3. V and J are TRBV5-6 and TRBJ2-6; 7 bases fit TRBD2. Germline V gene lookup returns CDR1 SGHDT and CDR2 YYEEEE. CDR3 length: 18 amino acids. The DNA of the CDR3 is TGTGCTAGCAGCCTACCCCAGAGGCTAGCGGCTGGGGCCAACGTCCTGACTTTC. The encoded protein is CASSLPQRLAAGANVLTF.